The rows below give T cell receptor beta chains drawn from one sample of a study of blood T cells in healthy people across ages. TCRdb reprocessed the 5' RACE reads with MiXCR, giving one entry per CDR3 protein. The repertoire holds fewer than 700,000 distinct CDR3 sequences, 40% to 45% seen once, with around 30% in the top ten. Sample: blood. The receptors were sampled from a man older than 75 in good health. The CDR3 runs from the conserved cysteine through the conserved F or W. Each record gives: clone size, V gene, J gene, D gene, CDR3 protein, CDR3 DNA. A D gene is named only where the DNA matches it firmly. The size field is filled for only some rows; it gives once, few, many or a size class.

.	TRBV7-2	TRBJ1-1	.	CASSILAGGNTEAFF	TGTGCCAGCAGCATCCTCGCCGGGGGTAACACTGAAGCTTTCTTT
few	TRBV29-1	TRBJ1-2	.	CSVEVVGVARGYGYTF	TGCAGCGTTGAAGTAGTCGGGGTTGCCAGGGGATATGGCTACACCTTC
few	TRBV14	TRBJ2-3	.	CASSQGLPPTDTQYF	TGTGCCAGCAGCCAGGGTTTGCCCCCCACAGATACGCAGTATTTT
few	TRBV25-1	TRBJ1-5	.	CASSEPGNQPQHF	TGTGCCAGCAGTGAACCCGGCAATCAGCCCCAGCATTTT
.	TRBV14	TRBJ2-7	.	CASAGSSYEQYF	TGTGCCAGCGCAGGGAGCTCCTACGAGCAGTACTTC
few	TRBV4-3	TRBJ1-2	.	CASSHRPGVMDGYTF	TGCGCCAGCAGCCATCGACCAGGGGTGATGGATGGCTACACCTTC
few	TRBV24-1	TRBJ2-1	TRBD2	CATGLAGNNEQFF	TGTGCCACCGGACTAGCGGGGAACAATGAGCAGTTCTTC
.	TRBV25-1	TRBJ2-7	.	CASSEFLMTPLGEQYF	TGTGCCAGCAGTGAATTCTTGATGACTCCTTTGGGCGAGCAGTACTTC
.	TRBV28	TRBJ2-3	TRBD2	CASSSQGGADTQYF	TGTGCCAGCAGCTCCCAGGGAGGGGCAGATACGCAGTATTTT
many	TRBV11-2	TRBJ2-1	TRBD2	CASTLAGYNEQFF	TGTGCCAGCACCTTAGCGGGGTACAATGAGCAGTTCTTC
many	TRBV29-1	TRBJ2-3	.	CSVGGAGAHTDTQYF	TGCAGCGTTGGGGGGGCGGGAGCCCACACAGATACGCAGTATTTT
.	TRBV7-2	TRBJ2-1	TRBD2	CASSLTSGRYAEQFF	TGTGCCAGCAGCTTGACTAGCGGGAGATATGCTGAGCAGTTCTTC
few	TRBV7-2	TRBJ2-7	.	CASSKSVGQSYEQYF	TGTGCCAGCTCGAAGTCGGTGGGGCAATCCTACGAGCAGTACTTC
.	TRBV12-3/TRBV12-4	TRBJ1-6	TRBD1	CAGSSIPGQGKNSPLHF	TGTGCCGGCAGTTCAATACCGGGACAGGGAAAGAATTCACCCCTCCACTTT
.	TRBV20-1	TRBJ2-3	TRBD2	CSADRLAGGHGTQYF	TGCAGTGCTGATCGACTAGCGGGAGGACATGGGACGCAGTATTTT
.	TRBV6-1	TRBJ2-3	.	CVAGRGTDTQYF	TGTGTCGCGGGGAGAGGCACAGATACGCAGTATTTT
many	TRBV20-1	TRBJ2-1	.	CSASSGRGNEQFF	TGCAGTGCTAGTTCCGGCAGGGGAAATGAGCAGTTCTTC
.	TRBV12-3/TRBV12-4	TRBJ2-5	.	CASSLARPETQYF	TGTGCCAGCAGTTTAGCTCGTCCAGAGACCCAGTACTTC
.	TRBV6-2/TRBV6-3	TRBJ1-5	TRBD1	CASSYGGQGNQPQHF	TGTGCCAGCAGTTACGGGGGACAGGGCAATCAGCCCCAGCATTTT
few	TRBV5-1	TRBJ2-1	TRBD2	CASSPHIGTSGYNEQFF	TGCGCCAGCAGCCCACACATAGGGACTAGCGGGTACAATGAGCAGTTCTTC
.	TRBV6-5	TRBJ2-4	TRBD1	CASSSDRGNVNIQYF	TGTGCCAGCAGCTCCGACAGGGGGAATGTAAACATTCAGTACTTC
.	TRBV20-1	TRBJ2-5	.	CSARNVNQETQYF	TGCAGTGCTAGGAACGTCAACCAAGAGACCCAGTACTTC
few	TRBV29-1	TRBJ1-2	.	CSVEAGKVGGYGYTF	TGCAGCGTTGAGGCAGGGAAGGTTGGGGGATATGGCTACACCTTC
few	TRBV27	TRBJ2-3	.	CASSPLWADTQYF	TGTGCCAGCAGTCCACTCTGGGCGGATACGCAGTATTTT
.	TRBV2	TRBJ2-3	.	CASKRQGLRPDTQYF	TGTGCCAGCAAGAGGCAGGGGCTCCGTCCAGATACGCAGTATTTT
.	TRBV7-2	TRBJ2-1	.	CASSSTGNGQFF	TGTGCCAGCAGCTCCACAGGTAATGGGCAGTTCTTC
few	TRBV4-2	TRBJ2-2	.	CASSQDPRGTGELFF	TGTGCCAGCAGCCAAGATCCACGAGGCACCGGGGAGCTGTTTTTT
.	TRBV24-1	TRBJ2-1	TRBD2	CATSDPGTSGRAGNEQFF	TGTGCCACCAGTGATCCCGGGACTAGCGGGAGGGCCGGGAATGAGCAGTTCTTC
.	TRBV4-3	TRBJ2-7	TRBD2	CASSQDRELAGARDEQYF	TGCGCCAGCAGCCAAGACCGTGAACTAGCGGGGGCTAGAGATGAGCAGTACTTC
.	TRBV20-1	TRBJ2-5	TRBD2	CSARVVAGAYNEQYF	TGCAGTGCTAGAGTGGTAGCGGGGGCCTACAATGAGCAGTACTTC
.	TRBV20-1	TRBJ1-4	.	CSAPEQPGVSALFF	TGCAGTGCTCCCGAGCAGCCAGGAGTATCCGCGCTGTTTTTT
few	TRBV12-3/TRBV12-4	TRBJ1-2	.	CAIQLWGLNYGYTF	TGTGCCATCCAATTATGGGGACTTAACTATGGCTACACCTTC
.	TRBV11-2	TRBJ1-1	.	CASSRAGVAEAFF	TGTGCCAGCAGCAGAGCGGGGGTGGCGGAAGCTTTCTTT
few	TRBV5-1	TRBJ2-3	.	CASRARWATSTDTQYF	TGCGCCAGCAGGGCGAGGTGGGCGACTAGCACAGATACGCAGTATTTT
few	TRBV7-9	TRBJ1-6	.	CASSRTFSYNSPLHF	TGTGCCAGCAGCCGGACTTTTTCCTATAATTCACCCCTCCACTTT
.	TRBV24-1	TRBJ2-5	.	CATSGKRGNTETQYF	TGTGCCACCAGTGGAAAAAGGGGTAATACAGAGACCCAGTACTTC
once	TRBV3-1	TRBJ2-6	.	CASSQDRSDSGANVLTF	TGTGCCAGCAGCCAAGATCGGAGTGACTCTGGGGCCAACGTCCTGACTTTC
.	TRBV10-3	TRBJ2-3	TRBD2	CAITPSGREGDTQYF	TGTGCCATCACTCCTAGCGGGAGGGAGGGAGATACGCAGTATTTT
.	TRBV29-1	TRBJ2-7	TRBD1	CSVVVPGGQGHYEQYF	TGCAGCGTTGTGGTTCCTGGCGGACAGGGGCACTACGAGCAGTACTTC
.	TRBV7-2	TRBJ1-2	.	CASSFRDWGSGYTF	TGTGCCAGCAGCTTCCGGGACTGGGGCTCCGGCTACACCTTC
few	TRBV7-2	TRBJ2-1	.	CASELTGDEQFF	TGTGCCAGCGAGTTGACGGGGGATGAGCAGTTCTTC
.	TRBV27	TRBJ1-6	.	CASSRRTDFNSPLHF	TGTGCCAGCAGTCGCCGGACAGACTTTAATTCACCCCTCCACTTT
many	TRBV29-1	TRBJ1-2	.	CSVVPMGQGLDYGYTF	TGCAGCGTTGTGCCTATGGGGCAGGGGTTGGACTATGGCTACACCTTC
many	TRBV3-1	TRBJ2-3	TRBD2	CASSQRLAVTDTQYF	TGTGCCAGCAGCCAACGACTAGCGGTCACAGATACGCAGTATTTT
.	TRBV6-2/TRBV6-3	TRBJ2-1	.	CASKPGYNEQFF	TGTGCCAGCAAGCCGGGGTACAATGAGCAGTTCTTC
few	TRBV20-1	TRBJ2-5	.	CSASGQGQETQYF	TGCAGTGCTAGTGGGCAGGGCCAAGAGACCCAGTACTTC
few	TRBV7-2	TRBJ1-5	.	CASSLGRGGQPQHF	TGTGCCAGCAGCTTGGGGAGGGGAGGTCAGCCCCAGCATTTT
many	TRBV30	TRBJ2-1	.	CAWRQGRGQFF	TGTGCCTGGAGACAGGGGAGGGGGCAGTTCTTC
many	TRBV9	TRBJ2-1	TRBD2	CASRGAGGPEVNEQFF	TGTGCCAGCCGGGGAGCGGGAGGGCCGGAGGTAAATGAGCAGTTCTTC
.	TRBV18	TRBJ1-2	.	CASSPVRGDHGYTF	TGTGCCAGCTCACCAGTTCGGGGGGACCATGGCTACACCTTC
.	TRBV6-2/TRBV6-3	TRBJ2-7	.	CASTKASRASYEQYF	TGTGCCAGCACCAAGGCAAGCAGGGCGTCGTACGAGCAGTACTTC
.	TRBV20-1	TRBJ2-5	TRBD2	CSTSGEFQETQYF	TGCAGCACTAGCGGGGAGTTCCAAGAGACCCAGTACTTC
.	TRBV7-2	TRBJ1-5	.	CASSLVQHSNQPQHF	TGTGCCAGCAGCTTAGTACAGCATAGCAATCAGCCCCAGCATTTT